This TCR beta chain was documented in a study of T cell responses to AZD1222 COVID-19 vaccine. Study conclusions and caveats: Following two doses of AZD1222, Spike-specific TCR breadth and depth rose.

Germline V lookup: CDR1 LNHNV, CDR2 YYDKDF (reference sequence). V was clipped by 0 bases and J by 4 bases, with 12 bases between them. This CDR3 comprises 16 residues. The count of this clone is one. Antigen unknown. Pooled in the analysis were second doses at about 4 or about 12 weeks. Clones were read by immunoSEQ multiplex PCR, and TCRdb kept only the in-frame ones, dropping some. The sample records 95,000 to 150,000 clones, roughly nine tenths being singletons. The sample consisted of peripheral blood, taken 28 days after the second AZD1222 dose. The gene calls are TRBV15 and TRBJ2-2; tentatively, D is TRBD2 (5 bases). The TCR sequence derives from an adult who received the AZD1222 COVID-19 vaccine. The CDR3 DNA reads TGTGCCACCAGCAGAGATCGAGGCGGAGGCACCGGGGAGCTGTTTTTT. Translating gives CATSRDRGGGTGELFF. The variable domain in full, with the rest retrieved from reference TRBV15 and TRBJ2-2, is DAMVIQNPRYQVTQFGKPVTLSCSQTLNHNVMYWYQQKSSQAPKLLFHYYDKDFNNEADTPDNFQSRRPNTSFCFLDIRSPGLGDTAMYLCATSRDRGGGTGELFFGEGSRLTVL.